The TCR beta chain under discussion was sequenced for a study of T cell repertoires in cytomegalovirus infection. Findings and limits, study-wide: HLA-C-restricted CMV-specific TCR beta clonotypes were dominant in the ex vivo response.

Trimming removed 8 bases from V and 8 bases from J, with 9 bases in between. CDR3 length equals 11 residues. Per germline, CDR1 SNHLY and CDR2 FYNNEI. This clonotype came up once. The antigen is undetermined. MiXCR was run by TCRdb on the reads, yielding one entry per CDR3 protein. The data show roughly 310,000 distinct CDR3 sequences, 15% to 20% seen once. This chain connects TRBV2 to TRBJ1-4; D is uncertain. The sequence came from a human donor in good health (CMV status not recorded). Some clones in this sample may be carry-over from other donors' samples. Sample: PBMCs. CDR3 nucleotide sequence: TGTGCCAGCTTTCTCGGGGAAAAACTGTTTTTT. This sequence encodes CASFLGEKLFF. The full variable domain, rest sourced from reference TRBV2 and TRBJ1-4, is EPEVTQTPSHQVTQMGQEVILRCVPISNHLYFYWYRQILGQKVEFLVSFYNNEISEKSEIFDDQFSVERPDGSNFTLKIRSTKLEDSAMYFCASFLGEKLFFGSGTQLSVL.